Listed below are T cell receptor beta chains from one sample, sequenced in a study of radiation and T cells in renal cell carcinoma. Clones were sequenced by immunoSEQ multiplex PCR, and TCRdb holds only the in-frame ones, with some missing. The repertoire includes roughly 82,000 clones, roughly 87% of them detected once, and approximately 6.2% sits in the top ten. The specimen was blood, collected from a patient whose treatment included radiotherapy and nephrectomy. The source is a woman between 70 and 85 years old with renal cell carcinoma. CDR3s include the opening cysteine and the closing phenylalanine or tryptophan. D genes are given only for firm matches. Only some rows state a clone size, as once, few, many or a class for expanded clones.

cdr3_nt cdr3_aa d_call j_call clone_size v_call
TGTGCCAGCAGCCAAGAGGCTGGTAGCGGGGGGGCCACAGATACGCAGTATTTT CASSQEAGSGGATDTQYF TRBD2 TRBJ2-3 - TRBV4-2
TGTGCCAGCAGAGGGCGCACAGGGGCCACAGATACGCAGTATTTT CASRGRTGATDTQYF TRBD1 TRBJ2-3 - TRBV25-1
TGTGCCAGCAGTTTACGGACCGGGGAGCTGTTTTTT CASSLRTGELFF - TRBJ2-2 few TRBV28
TGTGCCAGCAGCTCCCGGACAGGGGGCAATTCACCCCTCCACTTT CASSSRTGGNSPLHF TRBD1 TRBJ1-6 few TRBV7-2
TGTGCCAGCAGCGGTCCGGGGGGACGTGGGCAGTACTTC CASSGPGGRGQYF TRBD2 TRBJ2-7 - TRBV5-5
TGTGCCAGCAAGGAGACAGGGTCCCCCTACGAGCAGTACTTC CASKETGSPYEQYF TRBD1 TRBJ2-7 - TRBV6-1
TGTGCCAGCAGCCCCGCGTGGCAGGGGGCAGGGGGTCGTAGGGAGACCCAGTACTTC CASSPAWQGAGGRRETQYF TRBD1 TRBJ2-5 - TRBV7-8
TGTGCCAGCAGCTTAAGGGCGACAGTCTCTACCGGGGAGCTGTTTTTT CASSLRATVSTGELFF - TRBJ2-2 - TRBV7-8
TGTGCCTGGAGTGCGGACCGCACAGATACGCAGTATTTT CAWSADRTDTQYF - TRBJ2-3 - TRBV30
TGTGCCAGCAGGTCCGGGACTAAGAAGTATTTT CASRSGTKKYF TRBD2 TRBJ2-3 - TRBV11-2
TGTGCCAGCTCACCGAAGGGAGGGCTGAGCTCCTACGAGCAGTACTTC CASSPKGGLSSYEQYF TRBD2 TRBJ2-7 - TRBV18
TGTGCCAGCAGCAAAGCGCTTTCGACTTTAGGGGTTAAGGTGGCCGGGGAGCTGTTTTTT CASSKALSTLGVKVAGELFF - TRBJ2-2 - TRBV21-1
TGTGCCAGCAGCCCTACAGGGCCCTCCTACGAGCAGTACTTC CASSPTGPSYEQYF - TRBJ2-7 - TRBV11-2
TGTGCCAGTAGTATTTCGGCAGGACAGAGTGACACCGGGGAGCTGTTTTTT CASSISAGQSDTGELFF - TRBJ2-2 - TRBV19
TGCGCCAGCAGTCCAGCTCAGGGGGCCACCGGGGAGCTGTTTTTT CASSPAQGATGELFF TRBD1 TRBJ2-2 - TRBV23-1
TGTGCCAGCAGTTTAGTACAGGGGCGACAAGAGACCCAGTACTTC CASSLVQGRQETQYF TRBD1 TRBJ2-5 - TRBV28
TGCAGCGCCCGTACAGGGACCGGGGAGCTGTTTTTT CSARTGTGELFF - TRBJ2-2 - TRBV29-1
TGTGCCTGGAGTATCAAGGGGGGGTATGGCTACACCTTC CAWSIKGGYGYTF - TRBJ1-2 - TRBV30
TGTGCCAGCAGCCGGGACAGTCTCACCGGGGAGCTGTTTTTT CASSRDSLTGELFF TRBD1 TRBJ2-2 - TRBV5-4
TGTGCCAGCAGCTGGGGACACTCAGGCTCCTACGAGCAGTACTTC CASSWGHSGSYEQYF - TRBJ2-7 - TRBV5-4
TGCGCCAGCAGCCGAGGAAGCGGGGGCTCACTCACGTACGAGCAGTACTTC CASSRGSGGSLTYEQYF TRBD2 TRBJ2-7 - TRBV5-1
TGTACCAGCAGCTTAATGCGAGACCGGGAGCAGTACTTC CTSSLMRDREQYF - TRBJ2-4 - TRBV7-3
TGTGCCAGCAGCCCGGAGGTTACCTATGGCTACACCTTC CASSPEVTYGYTF - TRBJ1-2 - TRBV5-4
TGTGCCACCAGCAGAGTTCCGGGGCAAGAGACCCAGTACTTC CATSRVPGQETQYF - TRBJ2-5 once TRBV15
TGTGCCAGCACCCCCGGGGGCCTTTTGAACACTGAAGCTTTCTTT CASTPGGLLNTEAFF - TRBJ1-1 - TRBV6-1
TGCGCCAGCAGCCCACTGGGGGTCAGGGGTGAAAAACTGTTTTTT CASSPLGVRGEKLFF - TRBJ1-4 - TRBV5-1
TGTGCCAGCAGCTTAGATATTTTTTCGGGGTACCAAGAGACCCAGTACTTC CASSLDIFSGYQETQYF - TRBJ2-5 - TRBV11-2